The 20 T cell receptor beta chains below were found in one sample sequenced in a study of T-cell reconstitution after alpha-beta-depleted transplantation in children. TCRbeta library construction was performed incorporating unique molecular identifiers. TCRdb fed the PCR reads into MiXCR, producing one record per CDR3 protein. Counted here are some 110,000 distinct CDR3 sequences, about a tenth occurring once; the ten biggest clones make up less than 40%. The starting material was PBMCs, obtained before TCRalphabeta/CD19-depleted stem cell transplant. The receptor source for this set is a boy younger than 10 with acute lymphoblastic leukemia, due to receive a stem cell transplant.

The rearrangement joins TRBV27 to TRBJ2-2; D might be TRBD1 or TRBD2, each matching 6 bases. The germline V gene has CDR1 MNHEY and CDR2 SMNVEV (reference sequence). Trimming shortened V by 5 bases and J by 4 bases, and 14 bases separated the two germline ends. CDR3 size: 15 residues. The CDR3 nucleotides read TGTGCCAGCAGTAGGAGGGGGGCGTTCACCGGGGAGCTGTTTTTT. It yields the protein CASSRRGAFTGELFF.

V usage is TRBV5-1 and J usage is TRBJ2-3; D is possibly TRBD1 (5 bases). The CDR3 runs 15 residues. CDR1 SGHRS and CDR2 YFSETQ come from the germline V gene. Trimming pared 0 bases from V and 3 bases from J, leaving 11 bases between. The CDR3 nucleotides read TGCGCCAGCAGCTTGGAGGCAGGGTGGACAGATACGCAGTATTTT. Translation gives CASSLEAGWTDTQYF. The full variable domain, with the rest looked up from reference TRBV5-1 and TRBJ2-3, is KAGVTQTPRYLIKTRGQQVTLSCSPISGHRSVSWYQQTPGQGLQFLFEYFSETQRNKGNFPGRFSGRQFSNSRSEMNVSTLELGDSALYLCASSLEAGWTDTQYFGPGTRLTVL.

In its sample, this clonotype was seen many times. J is TRBJ2-2 and V is TRBV6-5, with 13 bases identical to TRBD2. CDR1 MNHEY and CDR2 SVGAGI come from the germline V gene. This CDR3 is built from 21 residues. Losses at the gene ends were 7 bases for V and 0 bases for J; bases not matched to a gene: 17. The CDR3 nucleotides are TGTGCCAGCACCCCAATAACTAGCGGGAGGGCCGGCCTCTCGAACACCGGGGAGCTGTTTTTT. Translation gives CASTPITSGRAGLSNTGELFF.

The chain joins TRBV11-3 to TRBJ1-5, with no clear D. From germline, CDR1 is SGHNT and CDR2 YENEEA. The CDR3 contains 13 residues. V dropped 5 bases and J dropped 6 bases, with 11 bases sitting between them. CDR3 DNA: TGTGCCAGCAGCACCCGTCTTAGTCAGCCCCAGCATTTT. This gives the protein CASSTRLSQPQHF.

This clonotype has a count of ten or more. This chain uses TRBV12-3 or TRBV12-4 with TRBJ1-1; TRBD1 aligns across 7 bases. Trimming at V came to 3 bases and at J to 3 bases, leaving 1 base not matched to a gene. This CDR3 spans 13 amino acids. The CDR3 spells CASSFGTDTEAFF. CDR3 bases: TGTGCCAGCAGTTTTGGGACAGACACTGAAGCTTTCTTT.

This clonotype was found a few times. V and J are TRBV5-1 and TRBJ2-3, with 7 bases aligning to TRBD2. V lost 4 bases to trimming and J lost 2 bases; unmatched junction nucleotides: 7. The CDR3 is 15 residues long. Germline-derived CDR1 and CDR2 are SGHRS and YFSETQ. DNA for the CDR3: TGCGCCAGCAGCGACGCGGGAGACTACACAGATACGCAGTATTTT. Residues: CASSDAGDYTDTQYF.

This clonotype has at least ten counts. The chain has TRBV12-3 or TRBV12-4 and TRBJ2-7; D uncertain. Trimming took off 3 bases at V and 0 bases at J, with 15 bases between the two ends. CDR3 size: 16 residues. The CDR3: CASSFRAGDSSYEQYF. In DNA form, the CDR3 reads TGTGCCAGCAGTTTCCGGGCTGGGGATTCCTCCTACGAGCAGTACTTC.

In its sample, this clonotype was seen many times. This chain joins TRBV10-3 and TRBJ2-1; unclear D gene. Trimming pared 3 bases from V and 4 bases from J, leaving 16 bases between. CDR3 length: 16 amino acids. Germline values: CDR1 ENHRY, CDR2 SYGVKD. The CDR3 DNA sequence: TGTGCCATCAGTGATCGACTTCCAGGTCTGTACAATGAGCAGTTCTTC. Protein: CAISDRLPGLYNEQFF.

This clonotype was recorded many times. V gene TRBV27 combines with J gene TRBJ2-1; a weak D match, TRBD1 (5 bases). The CDR3 has 14 amino acids. The V end was cut by 3 bases, the J end by 7 bases, with 13 bases between. Germline V gene data show CDR1 as MNHEY and CDR2 as SMNVEV (reference sequence). CDR3 DNA: TGTGCCAGCAGTTTGTGGGCAGGGAAGAATGAGCAGTTCTTC. Translation: CASSLWAGKNEQFF.

This clonotype was found a few times. The chain has TRBV10-3 and TRBJ2-6; no clear D. Trimming took 0 bases from V and 0 from J, leaving 6 bases between them. The CDR3 spans 16 residues. The germline V gene encodes CDR1 ENHRY and CDR2 SYGVKD. In nucleotides, the CDR3 is TGTGCCATCAGTGAGTCGTCGATCTCTGGGGCCAACGTCCTGACTTTC. Protein product: CAISESSISGANVLTF.

This clonotype was seen ten or more times. V is TRBV5-6 and J is TRBJ2-7, with 9 bases identical to TRBD2. The CDR3 is made up of 13 amino acids. CDR1 SGHDT and CDR2 YYEEEE come from the germline V gene. V was clipped by 4 bases and J by 7 bases; unmatched bases: 6. The CDR3 spells CASSRGLAREQYF. The CDR3 nucleotides read TGTGCCAGCAGCAGGGGACTAGCTAGGGAGCAGTACTTC.

The V call is TRBV5-1, the J call TRBJ1-1; TRBD1 is a possible D gene (6 bases). The germline gives CDR1 SGHRS, CDR2 YFSETQ. The CDR3 length is 14 residues. V lost 0 bases to trimming and J lost 7 bases, with 13 bases between them. CDR3 DNA sequence: TGCGCCAGCAGCTTGGATGGGGGGCAGGGTGAAGCTTTCTTT. This codes for CASSLDGGQGEAFF.

The chain uses TRBV15 and TRBJ2-3, with 7 bases matching TRBD2. The V gene end was trimmed by 3 bases and the J gene end by 5 bases; junction bases not matched to a gene: 17. CDR3 length: 18 residues. From germline, CDR1 is LNHNV and CDR2 YYDKDF (reference sequence). This CDR3 is CATSREMLAGTTVDTQYF. The CDR3, as DNA: TGTGCCACCAGCAGGGAGATGTTAGCGGGCACTACGGTAGATACGCAGTATTTT.

This clonotype was observed a few times. The chain carries TRBV11-1 and TRBJ1-2, with 11 bases identical to TRBD1. The CDR3 length is 18 residues. The germline CDR1 and CDR2 sequences are SGHAT and FQDESV (reference sequence). After removal of 3 bases from V and 2 bases from J, the junction contained 11 bases not matched to a gene. CDR3 loop: CASSFLLDRGLRNYGYTF. The CDR3 coding sequence is TGTGCCAGCAGCTTCCTGCTGGACAGGGGGCTTCGGAACTATGGCTACACCTTC.

This clonotype has ten or more counts. This chain uses TRBV20-1 with TRBJ2-1; TRBD2 matches 16 bases. Germline lookup yields CDR1 DFQATT and CDR2 SNEGSKA (reference sequence). J was trimmed by 7 bases and V by 6 bases; bases with no gene match: 3. The CDR3 runs to 14 residues. CDR3 sequence (DNA): TGCAGTGCCGGGACTAGCGGGGGGGAGAATGAGCAGTTCTTC. The encoded protein is CSAGTSGGENEQFF.

This clonotype was seen a handful of times. The chain employs TRBV27 and TRBJ1-5, with no clear D. Germline V gene sequence: CDR1 MNHEY, CDR2 SMNVEV (reference sequence). The CDR3 loop spans 13 amino acids. V was pared by 3 bases and J by 1 base, with 4 bases between. The CDR3 sequence: CASSFYSNQPQHF. CDR3 in DNA: TGTGCCAGCAGTTTTTACAGCAATCAGCCCCAGCATTTT.

The chain recombines TRBV28 with TRBJ2-3; D is tentatively TRBD1 or TRBD2 (5 bases each). This CDR3 spans 12 amino acids. V shed 8 bases and J shed 2 bases, with 8 bases lying between them. Germline CDR1 and CDR2: MDHEN and SYDVKM. The CDR3 DNA reads as TGTGCCAGCCTTGGGACCACAGATACGCAGTATTTT. It translates to CASLGTTDTQYF.

This clonotype has a handful of counts. The rearrangement links TRBV29-1 to TRBJ2-5, with TRBD2 identical over 10 bases. This CDR3 is built from 12 residues. Trimming removed 5 bases from V and 4 bases from J; junction bases left unmatched: 1. The germline V gene encodes CDR1 SQVTM and CDR2 ANQGSEA. The CDR3 nucleotides read TGCAGCGTTATAGCGGGAGGAGAGACCCAGTACTTC. This encodes CSVIAGGETQYF.

This clonotype was counted at least ten times. The chain uses TRBV20-1 and TRBJ2-2, with 7 bases aligning to TRBD1. There are 16 residues in the CDR3. V dropped 3 bases and J dropped 1; count of bases not matched to a gene: 8. CDR1 and CDR2 (germline): DFQATT, SNEGSKA (reference sequence). CDR3 region: CSASDIRTGNTGELFF. The CDR3 DNA sequence: TGCAGTGCTAGCGACATCCGGACAGGGAACACCGGGGAGCTGTTTTTT.

This clonotype was recorded at least ten times. The chain joins TRBV5-6 to TRBJ2-4; TRBD2 might be the D (5 bases). The CDR3 is 15 residues long. CDR1 is SGHDT, CDR2 YYEEEE, per germline. V shed 4 bases and J shed 0 bases, with 11 bases lying between them. DNA of the CDR3: TGTGCCAGCAGCATCCGGGAAATAGCCAAAAACATTCAGTACTTC. Amino acid sequence: CASSIREIAKNIQYF.